Here is one T cell receptor beta chain with its context. Some second doses came at about 4 weeks and others at about 12 weeks; these were pooled. The CDR3 consists of 15 residues. CDR1 is MGHRA and CDR2 is YSYEKL in the germline V gene. V lost 2 bases and J 0 bases, leaving 10 bases between the germline ends. Assay: immunoSEQ multiplex PCR; the TCRdb copy retains only in-frame clones and omits some. The data show 70,000 or so clones, with less than 85% seen just once and about 23% held by the top ten. The source of the sample is a study of T cell responses to AZD1222 COVID-19 vaccine. The chain uses TRBV4-1 and TRBJ1-1; D is possibly TRBD1 (6 bases). The sequenced sample was peripheral blood, obtained 28 days after the second AZD1222 dose. This receptor was taken from an adult who received the AZD1222 COVID-19 vaccine. Written as DNA, the CDR3 is TGCGCCAGCAGCCAAATGGGACAAATGAACACTGAAGCTTTCTTT. Encoded protein: CASSQMGQMNTEAFF.